The present T cell receptor beta chain was sequenced within a study of identical twins. Germline-derived CDR1 and CDR2 are DFQATT and SNEGSKA (reference sequence). The CDR3 is made up of 12 amino acids. The J segment lost 6 bases and the V segment lost 7 bases, leaving 8 bases of the junction unmatched. On this clonotype: Its antigen is not identified.

Study-wide results and limits: Insertions ran lower in abundant cord blood beta clonotypes, though not in memory repertoires. Out-of-frame alpha sequences common to twins exhibited a surplus of low generation probability.

One entry per CDR3 protein results from TCRdb running MiXCR on the 5' RACE reads. The sample carries roughly 1.6 million distinct CDR3 sequences, more than 30% recorded once. The origin of this receptor is a newborn girl in good health. The material sequenced was cord blood. V and J are TRBV20-1 and TRBJ1-2, with TRBD1 matching 7 bases. DNA of the CDR3: TGCAGTGTTAAACAGGGGTGGGATGGCTACACCTTC. Residues: CSVKQGWDGYTF.